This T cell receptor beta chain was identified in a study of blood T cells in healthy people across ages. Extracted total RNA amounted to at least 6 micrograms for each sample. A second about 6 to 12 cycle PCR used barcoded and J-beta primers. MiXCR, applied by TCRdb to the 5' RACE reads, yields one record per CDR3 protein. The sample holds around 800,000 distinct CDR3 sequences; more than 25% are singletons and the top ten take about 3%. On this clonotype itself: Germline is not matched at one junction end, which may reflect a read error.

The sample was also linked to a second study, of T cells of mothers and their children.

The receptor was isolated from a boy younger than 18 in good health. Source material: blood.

The CDR3 DNA sequence: TGTGCCGGCAGCGTAGCCCTGGCATCCTACAATGAGCAGTTCTTC. This translates into CAGSVALASYNEQFF. The chain has TRBV9 and TRBJ2-1; D unresolved. CDR1 and CDR2 (germline): SGDLS, YYNGEE. This CDR3 region has 15 residues.